Below are 28 T cell receptor beta chains sequenced from a single sample in a study of T cells after yellow fever vaccination. A single record per CDR3 protein comes from TCRdb applying MiXCR to the 5' RACE reads. This table holds approximately 300,000 distinct CDR3 sequences, 13% found once. This sample comprised CD4+ T cells sorted from PBMCs, obtained 45 days after the yellow fever booster vaccination. The origin of the receptors is a man younger than 40 who received the YFV17D yellow fever vaccine.

This clonotype was found a few times. V gene TRBV9 combines with J gene TRBJ2-3; D is unresolved. The V end was cut by 6 bases, the J end by 4 bases, with 18 bases between. Germline CDR1 and CDR2: SGDLS and YYNGEE. This CDR3 region has 15 residues. This CDR3 reads CASKPGAVHADTQYF. The CDR3 DNA sequence: TGTGCCAGCAAACCTGGAGCAGTGCATGCAGATACGCAGTATTTT.

Here the CDR3 reads CSARDTYTGELFF. The CDR3 DNA reads TGCAGTGCTAGAGACACCTACACCGGGGAGCTGTTTTTT. The chain links TRBV20-1 to TRBJ2-2; D not certain. The CDR3 totals 13 residues. Trimming took 0 bases from V and 3 from J, leaving 5 bases between them. Looked up from germline, CDR1 is DFQATT and CDR2 is SNEGSKA (reference sequence).

In this sample, this clonotype turned up a few times. V usage is TRBV10-3 and J usage is TRBJ2-1; D uncertain. Germline-derived CDR1 and CDR2 are ENHRY and SYGVKD. The CDR3 runs to 13 residues. V was trimmed by 10 bases and J by 1 base, leaving 11 bases between them. This chain's CDR3 is CATAWGSYNEQFF. The DNA for the CDR3 is TGTGCCACCGCGTGGGGATCCTACAATGAGCAGTTCTTC.

About this clonotype: A read error may produce the germline difference seen at one junction end. The V call is TRBV5-1, the J call TRBJ2-5; the match to TRBD1 covers 7 bases. Looked up from germline, CDR1 is SGHRS and CDR2 is YFSETQ. This CDR3 region has 16 residues. The CDR3 region has the DNA TGCGCCAGCAGCTTGGGGGACAGAACGTACCATGAGACCCAGTACTTC. This sequence encodes CASSLGDRTYHETQYF.

This clonotype was counted between two and nine times. The rearrangement links TRBV5-1 to TRBJ2-3, with TRBD2 matching 7 bases. From germline, CDR1 is SGHRS and CDR2 YFSETQ. Unmatched junction bases numbered 15, after V lost 4 bases and J lost 1 base. The CDR3 runs 18 residues. CDR3 sequence: CASSLPWDYNPRTDTQYF. DNA of the CDR3: TGCGCCAGCAGCCTCCCTTGGGACTACAACCCCCGCACAGATACGCAGTATTTT. Full variable domain (outside the CDR3, taken from reference TRBV5-1 and TRBJ2-3): KAGVTQTPRYLIKTRGQQVTLSCSPISGHRSVSWYQQTPGQGLQFLFEYFSETQRNKGNFPGRFSGRQFSNSRSEMNVSTLELGDSALYLCASSLPWDYNPRTDTQYFGPGTRLTVL.

Comments on this clonotype: Just one base apart from a much larger clone, this may be a read error. V gene TRBV4-3 combines with J gene TRBJ2-1, with TRBD1 as a possible D gene (6 bases). The J call may be wrong; the DNA end is better matched by TRBJ2-7. CDR1 LGHNA and CDR2 YSLEER come from the germline V gene. This CDR3 comprises 16 residues. CDR3 region: CASREPGFYGDNEQYF. The CDR3, as DNA: TGCGCCAGCAGGGAACCGGGGTTTTATGGGGACAATGAGCAGTACTTC.

In this sample, this clonotype turned up a few times. The CDR3 DNA sequence: TGCAGTGCCGCCGAGTCTAGCGAGACCCAGTACTTC. This translates into CSAAESSETQYF. V usage is TRBV20-1 and J usage is TRBJ2-5; weak D call: TRBD2 (5 bases). In germline, CDR1 is DFQATT, CDR2 SNEGSKA (reference sequence). Trimming took off 6 bases at V and 5 bases at J, with 13 bases between the two ends. This CDR3 spans 12 amino acids.

This clonotype was seen more than once but under ten times. The chain carries TRBV6-5 and TRBJ2-5, with D possibly called TRBD1 or TRBD2 (6 bases each). CDR1 and CDR2 from the germline V gene are MNHEY and SVGAGI. CDR3 length: 14 residues. Trimming left V 2 bases short and J 4 bases short, with 11 bases between. The CDR3 loop is CASSYIGGAETQYF. CDR3 coding DNA: TGTGCCAGCAGTTACATCGGGGGCGCAGAGACCCAGTACTTC.

This clonotype has a handful of counts. The V gene is TRBV18, the J gene TRBJ2-1; D is possibly TRBD1 (6 bases). The V and J ends lost 5 bases and 6 bases respectively, with 14 bases between them. The CDR3 is 14 residues long. Germline CDR1 and CDR2: KGHSH and LQKENI. The CDR3 here is CASSSSETGNEQFF. DNA of the CDR3: TGTGCCAGCTCATCATCGGAGACAGGCAATGAGCAGTTCTTC.

V gene TRBV6-5 combines with J gene TRBJ2-5; D unresolved. The CDR3 consists of 12 residues. The germline CDR1 and CDR2 sequences are MNHEY and SVGAGI. The ends were cut back, 8 bases at V and 5 bases at J, with 12 bases in the middle. The CDR3 sequence is CASHQFGETQYF. The CDR3 coding sequence is TGTGCCAGCCATCAATTCGGGGAGACCCAGTACTTC.

This clonotype was counted between two and nine times. The chain recombines TRBV7-2 with TRBJ2-1; TRBD1 is a possible D gene (5 bases). The CDR3 totals 15 residues. CDR1 is SGHTA and CDR2 is FQGNSA in the germline V gene. V was shortened by 5 bases and J by 1 base, with 12 bases between the two germline ends. The CDR3 DNA follows: TGTGCCAGCAGCCCCCTGGGGCCGTCCTACAATGAGCAGTTCTTC. Protein: CASSPLGPSYNEQFF.

This clonotype has more than one count but fewer than ten. No DNA is shown, since the ends of the CDR3 on it are uncertain; the CDR3 is the one TCRdb lists. The chain employs TRBV12-3 or TRBV12-4 and TRBJ1-2. The CDR3 is 14 residues long, counting both termini. The CDR3 region is CASSSSTANYGYTF.

This clonotype was seen a few times. The chain joins TRBV28 to TRBJ2-7, with D perhaps matching TRBD1 or TRBD2 (5 bases each). The CDR3 has 14 residues. V was clipped by 2 bases and J by 5 bases, with 13 bases between them. Germline loops: CDR1 MDHEN, CDR2 SYDVKM. The DNA for the CDR3 is TGTGCCAGCAGTTTACCAGCTGGGGGACACGAGCAGTACTTC. Protein sequence: CASSLPAGGHEQYF.

CDR3 nucleotide sequence: TGCGCCAGCAGCCAAGATGGTTCCCGGCGAGAGCAGTACTTC. It yields the protein CASSQDGSRREQYF. The chain links TRBV4-3 to TRBJ2-7; D remains ambiguous. Per germline, CDR1 LGHNA and CDR2 YSLEER. The CDR3 runs 14 residues. Trimming cost V 0 bases and J 7 bases, with 13 bases left between them.

This clonotype was observed a few times. The gene calls are TRBV20-1 and TRBJ2-1, with TRBD1 matching 10 bases. J lost 0 bases, V lost 6 bases, and 5 bases had no gene match. Germline CDR1 reads DFQATT; CDR2 reads SNEGSKA (reference sequence). There are 15 residues in the CDR3. The CDR3 region has the DNA TGCAGTGCCAACCGGGACAGGGGCTCCTACAATGAGCAGTTCTTC. Translated, it gives CSANRDRGSYNEQFF.

This clonotype was seen a few times. The rearrangement links TRBV12-3 or TRBV12-4 to TRBJ2-1; 13 bases align to TRBD2. V was pared by 7 bases and J by 10 bases, with 7 bases of the junction left unmatched. The CDR3 loop spans 14 amino acids. The CDR3 reads CASTPGLAGREQFF. DNA of the CDR3: TGTGCCAGCACCCCGGGACTAGCGGGGCGCGAGCAGTTCTTC.

The sample holds a few counts of this clonotype. This chain connects TRBV24-1 to TRBJ2-2; D call uncertain. The CDR3 spans 12 residues. Germline CDR1 is KGHDR and CDR2 is SFDVKD. V was shortened by 7 bases and J by 6 bases, with 8 bases between the two germline ends. Written as DNA, the CDR3 is TGTGCCACCAGCCTCGAGGCCGGGGAGCTGTTTTTT. It codes for CATSLEAGELFF.

Only a few counts were recorded for this clonotype. The chain has TRBV4-3 and TRBJ2-7; 7 bases map to TRBD2. Germline assignment: CDR1 LGHNA and CDR2 YSLEER. This CDR3 is built from 14 residues. V was clipped by 4 bases and J by 2 bases; unmatched bases: 5. This CDR3 reads CASSPRTSAYEQYF. CDR3 nucleotide sequence: TGCGCCAGCAGCCCCCGGACTAGTGCCTACGAGCAGTACTTC.

V usage is TRBV15 and J usage is TRBJ2-5, with D unresolved. The CDR3 loop spans 14 amino acids. Germline values: CDR1 LNHNV, CDR2 YYDKDF (reference sequence). Trimming removed 0 bases from V and 2 bases from J, with 7 bases in between. The CDR3, as DNA: TGTGCCACCAGCAGAGATATCAGGCAAGAGACCCAGTACTTC. Protein: CATSRDIRQETQYF. The full variable domain, its missing parts supplied by reference TRBV15 and TRBJ2-5, is DAMVIQNPRYQVTQFGKPVTLSCSQTLNHNVMYWYQQKSSQAPKLLFHYYDKDFNNEADTPDNFQSRRPNTSFCFLDIRSPGLGDTAMYLCATSRDIRQETQYFGPGTRLLVL.

This clonotype has just a few counts. The chain recombines TRBV7-2 with TRBJ2-7; TRBD1 agrees at 8 bases. The V gene end was trimmed by 5 bases and the J gene end by 3 bases; junction bases not matched to a gene: 6. This CDR3 comprises 14 residues. CDR1 and CDR2 (germline): SGHTA, FQGNSA. For the CDR3, the DNA is TGTGCCAGCAGCCCCCTGACAGGGGACTACGAGCAGTACTTC. It specifies CASSPLTGDYEQYF.

Ten or more counts support this clonotype. A junction boundary mismatches the germline segment, possibly from a read error. The V gene is TRBV4-3, the J gene TRBJ2-5; 10 bases map to TRBD1. The CDR3 runs to 13 residues. Germline V gives CDR1 LGHNA, CDR2 YSLEER. In nucleotides, the CDR3 is TGTGCCAGCAGCAGGGACAGGGGAGAGACCCAGTACTTC. Protein product: CASSRDRGETQYF.

The V and J genes are TRBV7-2 and TRBJ2-1, with unresolved D. Germline V lookup: CDR1 SGHTA, CDR2 FQGNSA. CDR3 size: 12 residues. V lost 1 base to trimming and J lost 8 bases, with 6 bases between them. This CDR3 reads CASSLVVHEQFF. DNA of the CDR3: TGTGCCAGCAGCTTAGTAGTCCATGAGCAGTTCTTC. The variable domain in full, with the rest retrieved from reference TRBV7-2 and TRBJ2-1, is GAGVSQSPSNKVTEKGKDVELRCDPISGHTALYWYRQSLGQGLEFLIYFQGNSAPDKSGLPSDRFSAERTGGSVSTLTIQRTQQEDSAVYLCASSLVVHEQFFGPGTRLTVL.

This clonotype occurred a few times. This chain joins TRBV7-2 and TRBJ1-2; possible D gene TRBD1, 6 bases. The germline CDR1 and CDR2 sequences are SGHTA and FQGNSA. The V end was cut by 5 bases, the J end by 2 bases, with 9 bases between. There are 13 residues in the CDR3. The DNA of the CDR3 is TGTGCCAGCAGCATCGACAGGAACTATGGCTACACCTTC. This translates into CASSIDRNYGYTF. Full variable domain (missing parts from reference TRBV7-2 and TRBJ1-2): GAGVSQSPSNKVTEKGKDVELRCDPISGHTALYWYRQSLGQGLEFLIYFQGNSAPDKSGLPSDRFSAERTGGSVSTLTIQRTQQEDSAVYLCASSIDRNYGYTFGSGTRLTVV.

The chain recombines TRBV29-1 with TRBJ2-5; perhaps TRBD1 as D (6 bases). Deletions cut 6 bases from V and 4 bases from J, with 15 bases between. Per germline, CDR1 SQVTM and CDR2 ANQGSEA. This CDR3 region has 13 residues. DNA for the CDR3: TGCAGCGTCCTTACAGGGTATCGAGAGACCCAGTACTTC. Encoded protein: CSVLTGYRETQYF.

This chain joins TRBV12-3 or TRBV12-4 and TRBJ2-7; D uncertain. V gave up 5 bases and J gave up 2 bases, with 19 bases separating them. The CDR3 sequence is 16 residues long. The CDR3 DNA reads TGTGCCAGCAGTCCGGAGTTTTGGGGTCTAGCCTACGAGCAGTACTTC. Its protein product is CASSPEFWGLAYEQYF.

A few counts support this clonotype. This chain links TRBV25-1 with TRBJ2-7, with 10 nucleotides matching TRBD2. V shed 5 bases, J shed 2 bases, and the junction held 9 bases outside the gene matches. Per germline, CDR1 MGHDK and CDR2 SYGVNS. CDR3 length: 16 amino acids. The CDR3 loop reads CASSLIRTSGTYEQYF. The CDR3 region has the DNA TGTGCCAGCAGTCTCATACGCACTAGCGGGACCTACGAGCAGTACTTC.

This clonotype was seen a few times. Written as DNA, the CDR3 is TGTGCCAGCAGCTTAACTTGGCGGGAGATGGATACGCAGTATTTT. It is translated as CASSLTWREMDTQYF. This chain uses TRBV7-3 with TRBJ2-3; 7 positions agree with TRBD2. The germline gives CDR1 SGHTA, CDR2 FQGTGA. The CDR3 covers 15 residues. J lost 6 bases, V lost 0 bases, and 6 bases had no gene match.

A word on this clonotype: One end of the junction is discordant with germline, which a read error may explain. The chain is built from TRBV15 and TRBJ2-1; D could derive from TRBD1 or TRBD2 (5 bases each). CDR3 size: 15 residues. Germline loops: CDR1 LNHNV, CDR2 YYDKDF (reference sequence). The CDR3 spells CATSRGPSSCNEQFF. Written as DNA, the CDR3 is TGTGCCACCAGCAGGGGACCGAGCTCCTGCAATGAGCAGTTCTTC.